The TCR beta chain under discussion was sequenced for a study of cytomegalovirus exposure and HLA in healthy donors. Findings of the study overall: High specificity and sensitivity for cytomegalovirus status were reported for the classifier. On later analysis, the bulk of CMV-associated TCR beta chains appeared to be HLA-restricted. Accurate prediction of HLA-A and HLA-B alleles (for most subjects) was reportedly achieved from TCR beta sequences.

The CDR3 is 14 amino acids. V lost 10 bases to trimming and J lost 2 bases; unmatched junction nucleotides: 8. Germline CDR1 reads ENHRY; CDR2 reads SYGVKD. A remark on this clone: As yet, its antigen is unknown.

In the PCR, 60 Vbeta and 13 Jbeta primers were used. In the source study's methods: Some 10 million of the roughly 80 million unique TCR beta chains counted in a later analysis were shared. The table came from immunoSEQ multiplex PCR; TCRdb's copy has only in-frame clones and leaves some out. Clonal size and the V and J genes are those of that table, whereas D and trimming came from the DNA. The sample has over 130,000 clones, about 76% seen once; the top ten hold 3% to 4%. Source material: PBMCs. The J gene is TRBJ2-3, the V gene TRBV10-3, with TRBD2 matching 8 bases. The receptor comes from a human donor in good health. CDR3 sequence: CATQRETPTDTQYF. As DNA, the CDR3 is TGTGCCACTCAGCGGGAGACTCCCACAGATACGCAGTATTTT.